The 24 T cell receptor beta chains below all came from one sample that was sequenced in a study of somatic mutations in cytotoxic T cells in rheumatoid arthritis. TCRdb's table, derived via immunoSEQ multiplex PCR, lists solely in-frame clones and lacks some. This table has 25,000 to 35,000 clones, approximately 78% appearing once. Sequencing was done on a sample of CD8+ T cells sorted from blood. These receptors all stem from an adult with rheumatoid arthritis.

The CDR3 DNA sequence: TGTGCCAGCAGCCAGACTTCCTCTGAGCAGTTCTTC. As protein: CASSQTSSEQFF. The chain employs TRBV7-2 and TRBJ2-1; D gene ambiguous. Germline CDR1 reads SGHTA; CDR2 reads FQGNSA. V was pared by 5 bases and J by 9 bases, with 11 bases between. This CDR3 is 12 amino acids long.

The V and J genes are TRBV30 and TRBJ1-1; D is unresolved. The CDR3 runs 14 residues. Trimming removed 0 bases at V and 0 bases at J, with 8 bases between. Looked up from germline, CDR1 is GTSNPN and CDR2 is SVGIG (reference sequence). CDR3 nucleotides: TGTGCCTGGAGTGTACTCAGGCTGAACACTGAAGCTTTCTTT. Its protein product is CAWSVLRLNTEAFF.

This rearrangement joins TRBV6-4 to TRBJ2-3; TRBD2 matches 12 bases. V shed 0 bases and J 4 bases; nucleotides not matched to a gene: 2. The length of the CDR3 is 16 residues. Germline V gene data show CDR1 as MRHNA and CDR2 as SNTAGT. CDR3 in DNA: TGTGCCAGCAGTGACTCGTCTAGCGGGGGGGCAGATACGCAGTATTTT. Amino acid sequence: CASSDSSSGGADTQYF.

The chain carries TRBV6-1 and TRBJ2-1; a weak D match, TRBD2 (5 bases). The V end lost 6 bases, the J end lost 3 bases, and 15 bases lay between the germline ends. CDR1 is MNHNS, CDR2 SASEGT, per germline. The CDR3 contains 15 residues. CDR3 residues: CASRIPGLDYNEQFF. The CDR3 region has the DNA TGTGCCAGCAGGATTCCTGGACTGGACTACAATGAGCAGTTCTTC.

The CDR3 region is CSVEDGEVYTEAFF. In DNA form, the CDR3 reads TGCAGCGTTGAAGACGGGGAGGTTTACACTGAAGCTTTCTTT. The V gene is TRBV29-1, the J gene TRBJ1-1; no definite D call. The CDR3 runs to 14 residues. V gave up 0 bases and J gave up 3 bases, with 11 bases separating them. Germline lookup yields CDR1 SQVTM and CDR2 ANQGSEA.

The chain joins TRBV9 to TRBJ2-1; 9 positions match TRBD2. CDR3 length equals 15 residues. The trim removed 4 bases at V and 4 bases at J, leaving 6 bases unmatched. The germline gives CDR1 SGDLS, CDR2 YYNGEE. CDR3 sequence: CASSPSGGSYNEQFF. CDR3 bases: TGTGCCAGCAGCCCCAGCGGGGGGTCATACAATGAGCAGTTCTTC.

This CDR3 reads CASRPGNTEAFF. The DNA of the CDR3 is TGTGCCAGTAGACCGGGGAACACTGAAGCTTTCTTT. This sequence joins TRBV19 and TRBJ1-1; no firm D call. V shed 6 bases and J shed 1 base, with 6 bases lying between them. The CDR3 is 12 residues long. In germline, CDR1 is LNHDA, CDR2 SQIVND (reference sequence).

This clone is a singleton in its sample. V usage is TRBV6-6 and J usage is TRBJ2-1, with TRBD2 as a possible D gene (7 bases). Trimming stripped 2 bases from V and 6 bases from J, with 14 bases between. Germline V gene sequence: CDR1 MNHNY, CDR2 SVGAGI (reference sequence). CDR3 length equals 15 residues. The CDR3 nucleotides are TGTGCCAGCAGTTACGAGGGGGGGCCGTTCAATGAGCAGTTCTTC. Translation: CASSYEGGPFNEQFF.

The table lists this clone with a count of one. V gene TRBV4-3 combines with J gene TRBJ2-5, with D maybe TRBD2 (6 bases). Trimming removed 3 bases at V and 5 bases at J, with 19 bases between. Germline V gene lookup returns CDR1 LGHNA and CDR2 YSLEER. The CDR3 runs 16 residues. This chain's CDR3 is CASSHGGGGEVETQYF. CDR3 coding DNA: TGCGCCAGCAGCCATGGGGGAGGAGGGGAGGTGGAGACCCAGTACTTC.

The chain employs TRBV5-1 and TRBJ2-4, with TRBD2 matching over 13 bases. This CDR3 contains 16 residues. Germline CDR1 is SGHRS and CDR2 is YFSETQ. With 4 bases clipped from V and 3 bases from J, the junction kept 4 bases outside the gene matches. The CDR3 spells CASSEGLAGVKNIQYF. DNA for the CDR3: TGCGCCAGCAGCGAAGGACTAGCGGGAGTCAAAAACATTCAGTACTTC.

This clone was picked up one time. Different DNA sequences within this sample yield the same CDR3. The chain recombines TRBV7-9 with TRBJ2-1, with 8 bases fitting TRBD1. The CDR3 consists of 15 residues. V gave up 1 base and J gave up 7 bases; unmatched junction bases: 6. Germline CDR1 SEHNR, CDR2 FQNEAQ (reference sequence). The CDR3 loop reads CASSLGQGARNEQFF. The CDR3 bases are TGTGCCAGCAGCTTAGGGCAGGGGGCGAGGAATGAGCAGTTCTTC.

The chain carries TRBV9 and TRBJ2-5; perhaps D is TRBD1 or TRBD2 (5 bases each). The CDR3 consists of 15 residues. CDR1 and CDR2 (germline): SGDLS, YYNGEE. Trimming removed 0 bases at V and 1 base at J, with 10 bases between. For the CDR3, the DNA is TGTGCCAGCAGCGTAGGGGGGTGGACCCAAGAGACCCAGTACTTC. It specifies CASSVGGWTQETQYF.

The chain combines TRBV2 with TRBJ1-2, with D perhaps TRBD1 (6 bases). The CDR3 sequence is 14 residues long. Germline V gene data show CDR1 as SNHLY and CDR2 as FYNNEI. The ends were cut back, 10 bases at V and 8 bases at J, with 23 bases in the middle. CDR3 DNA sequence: TGTGCCATCCCCCGCCGGGACACACCGGCGGGCTACACCTTC. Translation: CAIPRRDTPAGYTF.

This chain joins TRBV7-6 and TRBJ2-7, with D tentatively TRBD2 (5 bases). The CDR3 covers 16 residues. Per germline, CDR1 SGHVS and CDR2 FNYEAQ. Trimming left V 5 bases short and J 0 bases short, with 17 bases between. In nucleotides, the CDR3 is TGTGCCAGCAGCCCGGGTGGAGGCACCAGCTCCTACGAGCAGTACTTC. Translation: CASSPGGGTSSYEQYF.

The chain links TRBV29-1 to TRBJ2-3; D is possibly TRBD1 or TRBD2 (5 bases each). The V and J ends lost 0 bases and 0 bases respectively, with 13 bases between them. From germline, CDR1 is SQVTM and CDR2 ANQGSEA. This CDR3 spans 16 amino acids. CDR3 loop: CSVEDWGSTSTDTQYF. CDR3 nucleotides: TGCAGCGTTGAAGATTGGGGGTCTACGAGCACAGATACGCAGTATTTT.

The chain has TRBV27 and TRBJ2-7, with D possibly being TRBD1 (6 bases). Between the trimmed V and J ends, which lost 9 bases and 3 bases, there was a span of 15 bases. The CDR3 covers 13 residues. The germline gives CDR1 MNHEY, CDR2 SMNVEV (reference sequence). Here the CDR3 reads CARWEIGGYEQYF. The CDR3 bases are TGTGCCAGATGGGAGATAGGGGGCTACGAGCAGTACTTC.

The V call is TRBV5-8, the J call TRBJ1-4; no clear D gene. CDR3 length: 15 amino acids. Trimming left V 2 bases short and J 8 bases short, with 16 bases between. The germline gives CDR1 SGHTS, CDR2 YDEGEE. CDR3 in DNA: TGTGCCAGCAGCTTCGGTAACCGAGGAGGAGAAAAACTGTTTTTT. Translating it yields CASSFGNRGGEKLFF.

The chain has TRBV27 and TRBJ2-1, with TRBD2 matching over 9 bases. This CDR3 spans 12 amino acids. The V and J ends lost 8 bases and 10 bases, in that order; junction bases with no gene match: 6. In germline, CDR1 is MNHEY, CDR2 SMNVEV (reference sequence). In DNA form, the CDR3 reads TGTGCCAGCGCGCCTAGCGGGAACGAGCAGTTCTTC. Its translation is CASAPSGNEQFF.

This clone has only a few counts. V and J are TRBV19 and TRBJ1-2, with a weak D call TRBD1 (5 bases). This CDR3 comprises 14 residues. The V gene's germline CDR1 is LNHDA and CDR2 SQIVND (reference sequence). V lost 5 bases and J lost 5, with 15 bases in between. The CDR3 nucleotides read TGTGCCAGTAGTGCGACACCCTCAGGGTATGGCTACACCTTC. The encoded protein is CASSATPSGYGYTF. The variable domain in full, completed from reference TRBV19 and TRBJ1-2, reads DGGITQSPKYLFRKEGQNVTLSCEQNLNHDAMYWYRQDPGQGLRLIYYSQIVNDFQKGDIAEGYSVSREKKESFPLTVTSAQKNPTAFYLCASSATPSGYGYTFGSGTRLTVV.

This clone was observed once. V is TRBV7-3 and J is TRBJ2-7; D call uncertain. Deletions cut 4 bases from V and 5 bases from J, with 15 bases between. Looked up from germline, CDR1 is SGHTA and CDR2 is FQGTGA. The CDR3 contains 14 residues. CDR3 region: CASSSPGPSHEQYF. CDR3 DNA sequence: TGTGCCAGCAGCTCCCCGGGCCCTTCACACGAGCAGTACTTC.

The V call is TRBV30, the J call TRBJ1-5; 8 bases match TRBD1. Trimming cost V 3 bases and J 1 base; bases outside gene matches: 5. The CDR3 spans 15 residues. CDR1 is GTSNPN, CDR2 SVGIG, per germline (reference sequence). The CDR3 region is CAWSLGTGSNQPQHF. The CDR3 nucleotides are TGTGCCTGGAGCCTAGGGACAGGAAGCAATCAGCCCCAGCATTTT. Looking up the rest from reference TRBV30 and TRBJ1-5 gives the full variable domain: SQTIHQWPATLVQPVGSPLSLECTVEGTSNPNLYWYRQAAGRGLQLLFYSVGIGQISSEVPQNLSASRPQDRQFILSSKKLLLSDSGFYLCAWSLGTGSNQPQHFGDGTRLSIL.

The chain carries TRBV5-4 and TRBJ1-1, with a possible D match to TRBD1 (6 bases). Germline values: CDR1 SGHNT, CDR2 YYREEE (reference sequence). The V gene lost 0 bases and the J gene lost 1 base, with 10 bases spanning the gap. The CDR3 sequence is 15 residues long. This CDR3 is CASSLGQGSNTEAFF. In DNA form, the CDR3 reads TGTGCCAGCAGCTTGGGTCAGGGGTCGAACACTGAAGCTTTCTTT.

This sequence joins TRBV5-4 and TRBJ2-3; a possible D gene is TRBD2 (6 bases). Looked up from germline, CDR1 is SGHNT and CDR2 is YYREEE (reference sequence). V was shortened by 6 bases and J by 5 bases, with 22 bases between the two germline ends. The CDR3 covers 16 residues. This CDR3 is CASTTTGRRRVDTQYF. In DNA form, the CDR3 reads TGTGCCAGCACCACTACGGGTAGGCGGAGGGTAGATACGCAGTATTTT.

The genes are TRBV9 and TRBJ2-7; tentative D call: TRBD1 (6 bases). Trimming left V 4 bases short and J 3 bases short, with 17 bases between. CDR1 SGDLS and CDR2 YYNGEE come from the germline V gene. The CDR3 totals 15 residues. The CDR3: CASSPQTGAYYEQYF. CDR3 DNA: TGTGCCAGCAGCCCCCAGACAGGAGCCTACTACGAGCAGTACTTC.